This TCR beta chain was sequenced in a study of Siglec-9 on CD8 T cells in melanoma (dated by TCRdb to the late 2010s). Looking at the study overall: In this study, researchers looked at how Siglec-9 is expressed on CD8+ T cells and what Siglec-9 does to regulate T cells within the melanoma tumor microenvironment.

The library relied on the immunoSEQ multiplex PCR assay. TCRdb mirrors the immuneACCESS table, restricted to in-frame sequences. Some clones are absent from its copies; in checked studies, under half trace to an unresolved V gene, and the reason for the others is unknown. This sample comprises around 1,300 clones, 55% to 70% of them detected only once. Roughly 17% of the sample is taken by the ten largest. CDR1 SGDLS and CDR2 YYNGEE are derived from the germline V gene. Compared with germline, V lacks 4 bases and J lacks 4 bases; bases without a gene match: 3. Inclusive of the bounding cysteine and phenylalanine, the CDR3 is 15 residues long. CDR3 DNA is the only sequence kept; it has 45 bases, read in frame from the first base. With respect to this clone: Which antigen it targets is not known. Per-base qualities were not stored, and no clone one base away is much larger.

Overall study outcomes, separate from this receptor: According to the report, an effector memory CD8+ T-cell subset that seemed to build up inside melanoma tumors was both marked and regulated by Siglec-9.

Material: Siglec-9+ CD8+ T cells sorted from blood. The cell subset or site label on this specimen signifies: CD8 T cells expressing Siglec-9. The chain couples TRBV9 to TRBJ2-1, and 12 junction bases match TRBD2. This clonotype originated in a human donor in good health. The bases read TGTGCCAGCAGCAGGACTAGCGGGATTTACAATGAGCAGTTCTTC. The resulting protein is CASSRTSGIYNEQFF.